This T cell receptor (beta chain) stems from a study of regulatory and conventional T cells in RAG deficiency. Regarding this clone: Its target is not known.

Whole-study findings and limits: Shannon entropy fell and Simpson indices rose in RAG-deficient patients. In Omenn syndrome, Treg and Tconv repertoires overlapped >75%.

The J segment lost 7 bases and the V segment lost 5 bases, leaving 14 bases of the junction unmatched. Germline CDR1 is SGHTA and CDR2 is FQGTGA. This CDR3 contains 16 residues. Assay used: immunoSEQ multiplex PCR; TCRdb lists only in-frame clones, some missing. Among fewer than 35,000 clones listed, 80% to 90% were seen once. The same sample was also used in a study of regulatory T cells. As that report states: The PCR used 52 TRBV and 13 TRBJ primers. Regulatory T cells showed the strongest V-J pair restriction and V/J gene skewing among patient repertoires.

The genes are TRBV7-3 and TRBJ2-1; 7 positions agree with TRBD2. Source material: CD8+ T cells sorted from blood. The sequence was collected from a human donor in good health. In DNA form, the CDR3 reads TGTGCCAGCAGCCCTCTTTCTACTGGCGGGGGTAATGAGCAGTTCTTC. This sequence encodes CASSPLSTGGGNEQFF.